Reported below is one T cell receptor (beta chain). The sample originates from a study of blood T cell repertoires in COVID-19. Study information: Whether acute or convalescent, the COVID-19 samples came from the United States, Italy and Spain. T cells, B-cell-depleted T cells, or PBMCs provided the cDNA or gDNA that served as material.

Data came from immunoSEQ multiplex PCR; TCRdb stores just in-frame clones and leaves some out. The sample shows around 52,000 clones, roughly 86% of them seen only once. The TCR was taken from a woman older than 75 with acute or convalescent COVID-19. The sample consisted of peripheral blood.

CDR3 loop: CATSSRGRTEAFF. In DNA form, the CDR3 reads TGTGCCACCAGCAGCAGGGGAAGGACTGAAGCTTTCTTT. The V gene is TRBV15, the J gene TRBJ1-1, with D possibly matching TRBD1 (6 bases). V was pared by 3 bases and J by 5 bases, with 10 bases between. The germline V gene has CDR1 LNHNV and CDR2 YYDKDF (reference sequence). CDR3 length: 13 residues.